This TCR beta chain was observed in a study of blood T cell repertoires in COVID-19. In the study overall: The United States, Italy and Spain were the sources of the acute and convalescent COVID-19 samples.

V was clipped by 9 bases and J by 7 bases, with 15 bases between them. The CDR3 is made up of 13 amino acids. Germline CDR1 is ENHRY and CDR2 is SYGVKD. This clone was found once. Per the original data handling: Nucleated cell number was recorded as an estimate derived from reference gene primer amplification. Sequenced by immunoSEQ multiplex PCR; TCRdb stores in-frame clones only, minus some. V and J calls plus clone size are reproduced from that table; the DNA served to infer D and trimming. There are about 180,000 clones in the sample; roughly nine tenths occur only once, and approximately 2.1% lies in the top ten.

This TCR was sampled from a man in his late teens or twenties who had recovered from COVID-19. Sequencing was carried out using peripheral blood. The rearrangement joins TRBV10-3 to TRBJ1-4, with D possibly being TRBD1 (5 bases). CDR3 loop: CAMKGAIGEKLFF. Written as DNA, the CDR3 is TGTGCCATGAAAGGGGCAATCGGTGAAAAACTGTTTTTT.